The 21 T cell receptor beta chains listed next were all sequenced from one sample in a study of T cell responses to AZD1222 COVID-19 vaccine. The protocol was immunoSEQ multiplex PCR, while the TCRdb copy is restricted to in-frame clones and leaves out a portion. The profile covers some 170,000 clones, with 94% appearing a single time and under 6% taken by the ten largest. This material consisted of peripheral blood, taken 28 days after the second AZD1222 dose. Every receptor here comes from an adult who received the AZD1222 COVID-19 vaccine.

The V call is TRBV5-6, the J call TRBJ2-3; a possible D gene is TRBD2 (5 bases). The V gene's germline CDR1 is SGHDT and CDR2 YYEEEE. CDR3 size: 17 residues. Trimming pared 0 bases from V and 2 bases from J, leaving 16 bases between. CDR3 sequence reads: CASSLGEAPRDTDTQYF. The CDR3, as DNA: TGTGCCAGCAGCTTGGGCGAGGCGCCTCGGGACACAGATACGCAGTATTTT.

The chain carries TRBV19 and TRBJ1-5; perhaps TRBD1 as D (6 bases). This CDR3 comprises 16 residues. Germline V gene sequence: CDR1 LNHDA, CDR2 SQIVND (reference sequence). Trimming took 4 bases from V and 5 from J, leaving 18 bases between them. The CDR3 loop is CASSTDSGMWDQPQHF. The CDR3 DNA sequence: TGTGCCAGTAGTACGGACAGTGGAATGTGGGATCAGCCCCAGCATTTT.

The DNA for the CDR3 is TGTGCCAGCAGCATCGGGACAGGGGTGCCCCAGCATTTT. This translates into CASSIGTGVPQHF. The chain has TRBV5-6 and TRBJ1-5; TRBD1 agrees at 10 bases. The junction had 4 bases not matched to a gene; V was cut back by 4 bases and J by 9 bases. Germline CDR1 SGHDT, CDR2 YYEEEE. The CDR3 totals 13 residues.

The gene calls are TRBV7-8 and TRBJ1-4; D is unresolved. The V end lost 5 bases, the J end lost 2 bases, and 12 bases lay between the germline ends. Germline V gene lookup returns CDR1 SGHVS and CDR2 FQNEAQ. CDR3 length equals 15 residues. The CDR3 loop is CASSADGYTNEKLFF. In DNA, the CDR3 is TGTGCCAGCAGCGCCGACGGTTACACTAATGAAAAACTGTTTTTT.

V usage is TRBV11-2 and J usage is TRBJ2-1; D unresolved. Per the germline V gene, CDR1 is SGHAT and CDR2 is FQNNGV. V lost 2 bases and J 0 bases, leaving 8 bases between the germline ends. This CDR3 is built from 15 residues. The CDR3 DNA reads TGTGCCAGCAGCTTACGACTTGACTCCTACAATGAGCAGTTCTTC. This sequence encodes CASSLRLDSYNEQFF.

This chain joins TRBV28 and TRBJ2-4; tentative D call: TRBD1 (5 bases). CDR1 is MDHEN and CDR2 is SYDVKM in the germline V gene. The CDR3 consists of 12 residues. Trimming removed 3 bases from V and 8 bases from J, with 8 bases in between. In nucleotides, the CDR3 is TGTGCCAGCAGTTTTCAGGGTTACATTCAGTACTTC. This translates into CASSFQGYIQYF. Looking up the rest from reference TRBV28 and TRBJ2-4 gives the full variable domain: DVKVTQSSRYLVKRTGEKVFLECVQDMDHENMFWYRQDPGLGLRLIYFSYDVKMKEKGDIPEGYSVSREKKERFSLILESASTNQTSMYLCASSFQGYIQYFGAGTRLSVL.

V is TRBV2 and J is TRBJ1-5, with 7 bases identical to TRBD1. The germline CDR1 and CDR2 sequences are SNHLY and FYNNEI. V was clipped by 5 bases and J by 4 bases; unmatched bases: 5. The CDR3 extends over 14 amino acids. CDR3 loop: CASSLSGGNQPQHF. In nucleotides, the CDR3 is TGTGCCAGCAGTCTTTCAGGGGGTAATCAGCCCCAGCATTTT. Together with reference TRBV2 and TRBJ1-5, the CDR3 gives the full variable domain: EPEVTQTPSHQVTQMGQEVILRCVPISNHLYFYWYRQILGQKVEFLVSFYNNEISEKSEIFDDQFSVERPDGSNFTLKIRSTKLEDSAMYFCASSLSGGNQPQHFGDGTRLSIL.

The table lists this clone with a count of one. This rearrangement joins TRBV18 to TRBJ2-7, with 8 bases matching TRBD1. The V segment lost 3 bases and the J segment 5 bases; nucleotides outside the gene matches: 9. CDR1 is KGHSH and CDR2 is LQKENI in the germline V gene. The CDR3 has 15 residues. In nucleotides, the CDR3 is TGTGCCAGCTCACCTCAGGACAGGGCAGGGCACGAGCAGTACTTC. Its protein product is CASSPQDRAGHEQYF.

The rearrangement links TRBV6-6 to TRBJ1-4, with 8 nucleotides matching TRBD1. The CDR3 is 13 amino acids. J was trimmed by 8 bases and V by 7 bases; bases with no gene match: 6. Germline V lookup: CDR1 MNHNY, CDR2 SVGAGI (reference sequence). The CDR3 loop reads CASTPDRVEKLFF. The CDR3 coding sequence is TGTGCCAGCACCCCGGACAGGGTAGAAAAACTGTTTTTT.

The rearrangement joins TRBV5-1 to TRBJ2-3; the D gene is possibly TRBD2 (6 bases). Trimming took off 1 base at V and 0 bases at J, with 12 bases between the two ends. The germline CDR1 and CDR2 sequences are SGHRS and YFSETQ. This CDR3 region has 16 residues. Written as DNA, the CDR3 is TGCGCCAGCAGCTTGCTCGCGGGACCGAGCACAGATACGCAGTATTTT. Translating it yields CASSLLAGPSTDTQYF.

This clone was seen just once. The chain links TRBV28 to TRBJ2-7; D is perhaps TRBD2 (6 bases). The germline CDR1 and CDR2 sequences are MDHEN and SYDVKM. V was pared by 4 bases and J by 2 bases, with 15 bases between. The CDR3 is 15 amino acids. CDR3 region: CASSSLGLPPYEQYF. The CDR3 bases are TGTGCCAGCAGTTCCCTCGGACTACCCCCCTACGAGCAGTACTTC.

The chain recombines TRBV5-1 with TRBJ2-1; 10 nucleotides agree with TRBD2. The CDR3 covers 15 residues. V was clipped by 2 bases and J by 7 bases; unmatched bases: 6. The germline CDR1 and CDR2 sequences are SGHRS and YFSETQ. In DNA form, the CDR3 reads TGCGCCAGCAGCTTAGGACTAGCGGACCGTAATGAGCAGTTCTTC. As protein: CASSLGLADRNEQFF.

This clone was seen once. The V call is TRBV27, the J call TRBJ2-7, with TRBD2 matching over 11 bases. The CDR3 is 15 residues long. The V gene's germline CDR1 is MNHEY and CDR2 SMNVEV (reference sequence). After removal of 4 bases from V and 4 bases from J, the junction contained 6 bases not matched to a gene. Written as DNA, the CDR3 is TGTGCCAGCAGTTCCTCGGGACTAGCGGCGTACGAGCAGTACTTC. Its protein is CASSSSGLAAYEQYF.

V is TRBV7-9 and J is TRBJ2-3; the match to TRBD2 covers 9 bases. Germline V lookup: CDR1 SEHNR, CDR2 FQNEAQ (reference sequence). The V gene end was trimmed by 5 bases and the J gene end by 6 bases; junction bases not matched to a gene: 9. This CDR3 is built from 15 residues. CDR3 coding DNA: TGTGCCAGCAGCGGTAGCGGGAGTTCACTGGATACGCAGTATTTT. Protein sequence: CASSGSGSSLDTQYF.

V is TRBV28 and J is TRBJ2-1; 9 bases map to TRBD1. The CDR3 loop spans 15 amino acids. V was clipped by 6 bases and J by 6 bases; unmatched bases: 9. The germline V gene has CDR1 MDHEN and CDR2 SYDVKM. Written as DNA, the CDR3 is TGTGCCAGCAGCCTAGCGAGACAGGGGGGCAATGAGCAGTTCTTC. Protein: CASSLARQGGNEQFF.

The V call is TRBV21-1, the J call TRBJ2-5. TRBV21-1 is a pseudogene. The CDR3 loop spans 15 amino acids. The CDR3: CASPPGRGDIKTQYF. CDR3 DNA sequence: TGTGCCTCCCCCCCGGGCCGCGGGGACATAAAGACCCAGTACTTC.

The chain links TRBV28 to TRBJ2-3, with 7 bases matching TRBD2. The junction had 4 bases not matched to a gene; V was cut back by 8 bases and J by 2 bases. The CDR3 is 13 amino acids. Germline V CDR1 and CDR2: MDHEN, SYDVKM. CDR3 loop: CASGAGSTDTQYF. The CDR3 region has the DNA TGTGCCAGCGGAGCGGGGTCCACAGATACGCAGTATTTT. The full variable domain, in which reference TRBV28 and TRBJ2-3 provide the parts outside the CDR3, is DVKVTQSSRYLVKRTGEKVFLECVQDMDHENMFWYRQDPGLGLRLIYFSYDVKMKEKGDIPEGYSVSREKKERFSLILESASTNQTSMYLCASGAGSTDTQYFGPGTRLTVL.

The gene calls are TRBV5-4 and TRBJ1-2; D remains ambiguous. The germline V gene encodes CDR1 SGHNT and CDR2 YYREEE (reference sequence). This CDR3 has 11 residues. Deletions cut 4 bases from V and 7 bases from J, with 8 bases between. This CDR3 is CASSREGGYTF. CDR3 DNA sequence: TGTGCCAGCAGCAGAGAGGGTGGCTACACCTTC.

This clone has a handful of counts. V gene TRBV14 combines with J gene TRBJ1-1; 7 nucleotides match TRBD1. The CDR3 loop spans 14 amino acids. V shed 4 bases and J 3 bases; nucleotides not matched to a gene: 5. CDR1 and CDR2 (germline): SGHDN, FVKESK. The CDR3 sequence: CASSRTGQYTEAFF. CDR3 nucleotides: TGTGCCAGCAGCCGGACGGGACAGTACACTGAAGCTTTCTTT.

The genes are TRBV19 and TRBJ2-5; D uncertain. From germline, CDR1 is LNHDA and CDR2 SQIVND (reference sequence). V dropped 0 bases and J dropped 11 bases, with 13 bases sitting between them. The CDR3 runs 13 residues. The CDR3 region is CASSIDPMTKQYF. The CDR3 DNA sequence: TGTGCCAGTAGTATAGATCCCATGACAAAACAGTACTTC.

Note on this clone: No DNA is shown, since the ends of the CDR3 on it are uncertain; the CDR3 is the one TCRdb lists. The chain employs TRBV30 and TRBJ2-1; the D call TRBD2 from the table was never checked on the DNA. Germline lookup yields CDR1 GTSNPN and CDR2 SVGIG (reference sequence). The CDR3 has 10 residues if both end residues are counted. The CDR3 sequence: CAWGPGTLFF.